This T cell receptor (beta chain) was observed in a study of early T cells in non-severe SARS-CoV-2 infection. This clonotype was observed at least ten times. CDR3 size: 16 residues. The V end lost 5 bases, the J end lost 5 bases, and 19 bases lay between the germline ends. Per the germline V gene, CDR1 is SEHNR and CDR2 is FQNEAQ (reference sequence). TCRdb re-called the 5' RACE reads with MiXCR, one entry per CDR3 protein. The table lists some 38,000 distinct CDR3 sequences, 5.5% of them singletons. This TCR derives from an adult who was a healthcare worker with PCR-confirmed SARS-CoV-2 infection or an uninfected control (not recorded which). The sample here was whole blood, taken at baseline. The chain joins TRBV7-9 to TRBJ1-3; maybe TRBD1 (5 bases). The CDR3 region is CASSRDGWGERNTIYF. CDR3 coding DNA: TGTGCCAGCAGCCGAGACGGCTGGGGGGAAAGAAACACCATATATTTT.